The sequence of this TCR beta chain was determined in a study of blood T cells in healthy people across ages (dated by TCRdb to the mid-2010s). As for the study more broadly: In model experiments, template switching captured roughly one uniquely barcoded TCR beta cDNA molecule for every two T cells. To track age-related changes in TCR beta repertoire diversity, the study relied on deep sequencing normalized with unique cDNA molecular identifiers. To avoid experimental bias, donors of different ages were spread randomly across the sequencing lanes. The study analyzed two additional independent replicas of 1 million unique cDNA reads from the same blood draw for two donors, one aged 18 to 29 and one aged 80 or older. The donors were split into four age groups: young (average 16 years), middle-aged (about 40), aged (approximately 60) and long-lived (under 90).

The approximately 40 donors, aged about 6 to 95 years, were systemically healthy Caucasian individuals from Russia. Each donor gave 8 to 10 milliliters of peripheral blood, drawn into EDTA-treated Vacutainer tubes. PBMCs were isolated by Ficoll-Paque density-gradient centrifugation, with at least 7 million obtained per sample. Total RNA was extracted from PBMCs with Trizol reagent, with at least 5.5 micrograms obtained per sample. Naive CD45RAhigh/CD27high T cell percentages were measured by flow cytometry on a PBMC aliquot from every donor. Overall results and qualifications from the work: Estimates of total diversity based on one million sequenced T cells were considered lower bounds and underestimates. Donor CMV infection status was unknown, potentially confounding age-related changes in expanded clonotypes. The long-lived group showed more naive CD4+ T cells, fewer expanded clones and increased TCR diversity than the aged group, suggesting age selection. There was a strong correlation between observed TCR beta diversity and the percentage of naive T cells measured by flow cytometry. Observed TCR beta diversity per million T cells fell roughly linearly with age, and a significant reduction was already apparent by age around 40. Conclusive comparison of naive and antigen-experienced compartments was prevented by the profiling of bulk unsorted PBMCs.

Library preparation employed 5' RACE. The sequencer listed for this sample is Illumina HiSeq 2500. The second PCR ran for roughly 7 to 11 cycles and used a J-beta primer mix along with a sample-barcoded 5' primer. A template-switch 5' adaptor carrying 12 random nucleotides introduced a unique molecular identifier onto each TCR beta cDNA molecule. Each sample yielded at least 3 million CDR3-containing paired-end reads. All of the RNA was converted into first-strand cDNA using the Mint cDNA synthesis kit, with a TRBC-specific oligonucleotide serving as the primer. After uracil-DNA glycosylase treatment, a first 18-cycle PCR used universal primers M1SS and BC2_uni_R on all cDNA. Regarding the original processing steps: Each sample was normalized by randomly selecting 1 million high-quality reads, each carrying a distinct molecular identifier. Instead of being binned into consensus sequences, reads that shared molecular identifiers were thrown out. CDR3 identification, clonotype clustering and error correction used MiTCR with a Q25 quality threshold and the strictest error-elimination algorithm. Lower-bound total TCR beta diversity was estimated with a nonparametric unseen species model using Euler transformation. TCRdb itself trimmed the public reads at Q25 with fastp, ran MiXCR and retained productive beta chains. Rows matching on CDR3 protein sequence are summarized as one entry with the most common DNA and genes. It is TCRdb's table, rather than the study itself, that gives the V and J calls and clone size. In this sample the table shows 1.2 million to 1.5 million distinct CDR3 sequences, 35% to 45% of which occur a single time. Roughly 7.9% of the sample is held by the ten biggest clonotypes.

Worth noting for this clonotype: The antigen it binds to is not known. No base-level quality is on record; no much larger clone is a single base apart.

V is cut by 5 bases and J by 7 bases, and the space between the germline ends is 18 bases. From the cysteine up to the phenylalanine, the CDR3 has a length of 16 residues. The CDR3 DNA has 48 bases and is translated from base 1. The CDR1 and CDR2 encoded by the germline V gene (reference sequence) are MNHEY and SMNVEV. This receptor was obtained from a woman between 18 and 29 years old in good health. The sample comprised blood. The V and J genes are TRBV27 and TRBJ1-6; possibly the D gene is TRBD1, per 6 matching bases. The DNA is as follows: TGTGCCAGCAGTCTCCTCGTAGACAGGCTGAATTCACCCCTCCACTTT. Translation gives CASSLLVDRLNSPLHF.